Listed below are T cell receptor beta chains from one sample, sequenced in a study of blood T cells in healthy people across ages. TCRdb re-called the 5' RACE reads with MiXCR, one entry per CDR3 protein. The repertoire has roughly 1,800,000 distinct CDR3 sequences, around 50% of them found once; the top ten carry approximately 2.1%. What was sequenced was blood. Receptors originate from a woman in her thirties or forties in good health. CDR3s include the opening cysteine and the closing phenylalanine or tryptophan. A D gene is named only where the DNA matches it firmly. For some rows the clone size is stated as once, few or many, or as a class when expanded; others skip it.

v_call	d_call	j_call	clone_size	cdr3_aa	cdr3_nt
TRBV11-2	.	TRBJ1-1	once	CASSPNREADTEAFF	TGTGCCAGCAGTCCCAACAGGGAGGCTGACACTGAAGCTTTCTTT
TRBV13	.	TRBJ1-6	.	CASKRTTYNSPLHF	TGTGCCAGCAAGCGGACAACCTATAATTCACCCCTCCACTTT
TRBV29-1	.	TRBJ2-1	few	CSVDLVGGEQFF	TGCAGCGTTGACCTCGTGGGGGGTGAGCAGTTCTTC
TRBV7-2	.	TRBJ2-5	few	CASTLRFQETQYF	TGTGCCAGCACCCTGCGGTTCCAAGAGACCCAGTACTTC
TRBV7-2	TRBD1	TRBJ2-3	.	CASSLDSTGVTDTQYF	TGTGCCAGCAGCTTAGATTCGACAGGGGTCACAGATACGCAGTATTTT
TRBV3-1	TRBD1	TRBJ2-1	.	CASSQDPPGQGLNEQFF	TGTGCCAGCAGCCAAGACCCACCGGGACAGGGACTCAATGAGCAGTTCTTC
TRBV12-3/TRBV12-4	TRBD2	TRBJ2-5	.	CASTPALLAGGQETQYF	TGTGCCAGCACCCCAGCCCTACTAGCGGGGGGACAAGAGACCCAGTACTTC
TRBV27	.	TRBJ1-2	.	CASSPLRQADGYTF	TGTGCCAGCAGTCCCCTCCGACAGGCGGATGGCTACACCTTC
TRBV11-3	.	TRBJ2-1	.	CASSPPRAYNEQFF	TGTGCCAGCAGCCCCCCAAGAGCCTACAATGAGCAGTTCTTC
TRBV11-2	.	TRBJ2-4	.	CAGSLVAAKNIQYF	TGTGCCGGCAGCTTAGTCGCTGCCAAAAACATTCAGTACTTC
TRBV7-2	.	TRBJ1-2	few	CASSLVGGEGYGYTF	TGCGCCAGCAGCTTGGTTGGGGGAGAGGGCTATGGCTACACCTTC
TRBV4-3	TRBD1	TRBJ2-5	.	CASSRTRGRTETQYF	TGCGCCAGCAGCCGAACCAGGGGGCGCACAGAGACCCAGTACTTC
TRBV5-1	TRBD1	TRBJ1-2	few	CASSLVTGADYGYTF	TGCGCCAGCAGCTTGGTCACAGGGGCCGACTATGGCTACACCTTC
TRBV18	TRBD1	TRBJ2-5	few	CASSQRQGGGETQYF	TGTGCCAGCTCTCAGAGACAGGGCGGAGGAGAGACCCAGTACTTC
TRBV4-1	.	TRBJ1-2	.	CASSQARKGYTF	TGCGCCAGCAGCCAAGCCCGTAAGGGCTACACCTTC
TRBV6-5	.	TRBJ1-2	.	CASSYGQSYTF	TGTGCCAGCAGTTACGGGCAGAGCTACACCTTC
TRBV20-1	.	TRBJ1-2	.	CSAREGARPGYTF	TGCAGTGCTAGAGAGGGGGCGCGGCCCGGCTACACCTTC
TRBV18	TRBD1	TRBJ1-1	once	CASSPPPNAGGRKAFF	TGTGCCAGCTCACCACCCCCAAACGCAGGGGGCCGGAAAGCTTTCTTT
TRBV6-2/TRBV6-3	.	TRBJ2-5	.	CASSYGRVFETQYF	TGTGCCAGCAGTTACGGCAGGGTTTTCGAGACCCAGTACTTC
TRBV20-1	TRBD1	TRBJ2-5	few	CSARVLTGVGTQYF	TGCAGTGCTAGAGTCCTCACAGGGGTGGGGACCCAGTACTTC
TRBV10-3	.	TRBJ1-2	.	CAISGGGELISYTF	TGTGCCATCAGTGGAGGGGGGGAACTAATTAGCTACACCTTC